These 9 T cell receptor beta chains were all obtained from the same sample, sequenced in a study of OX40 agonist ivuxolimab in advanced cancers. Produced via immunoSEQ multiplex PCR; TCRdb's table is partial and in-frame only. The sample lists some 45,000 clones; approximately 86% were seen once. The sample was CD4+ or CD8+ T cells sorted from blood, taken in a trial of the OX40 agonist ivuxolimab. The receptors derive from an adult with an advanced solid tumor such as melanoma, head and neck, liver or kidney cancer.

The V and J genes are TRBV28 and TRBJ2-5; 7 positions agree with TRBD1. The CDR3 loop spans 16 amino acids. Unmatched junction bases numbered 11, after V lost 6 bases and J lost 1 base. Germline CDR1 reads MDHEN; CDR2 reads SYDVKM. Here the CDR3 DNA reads TGTGCCAGCAGGGTCATAGGGGGCATCACCCAAGAGACCCAGTACTTC. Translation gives CASRVIGGITQETQYF. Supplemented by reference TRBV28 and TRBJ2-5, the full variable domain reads DVKVTQSSRYLVKRTGEKVFLECVQDMDHENMFWYRQDPGLGLRLIYFSYDVKMKEKGDIPEGYSVSREKKERFSLILESASTNQTSMYLCASRVIGGITQETQYFGPGTRLLVL.

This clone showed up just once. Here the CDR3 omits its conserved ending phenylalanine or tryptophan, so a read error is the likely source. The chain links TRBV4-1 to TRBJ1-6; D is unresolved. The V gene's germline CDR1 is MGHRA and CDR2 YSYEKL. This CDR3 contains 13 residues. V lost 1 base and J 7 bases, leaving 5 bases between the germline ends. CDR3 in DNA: TGCGCCAGCAGCCAAGGGTCAAATTCACCCCTCCACCTT. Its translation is CASSQGSNSPLHL.

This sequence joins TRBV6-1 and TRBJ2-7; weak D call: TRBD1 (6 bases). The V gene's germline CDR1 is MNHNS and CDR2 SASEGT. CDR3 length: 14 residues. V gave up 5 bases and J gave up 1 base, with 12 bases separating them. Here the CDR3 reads CASSSRDISYEQYF. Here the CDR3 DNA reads TGTGCCAGCAGTAGCCGGGACATTTCCTACGAGCAGTACTTC.

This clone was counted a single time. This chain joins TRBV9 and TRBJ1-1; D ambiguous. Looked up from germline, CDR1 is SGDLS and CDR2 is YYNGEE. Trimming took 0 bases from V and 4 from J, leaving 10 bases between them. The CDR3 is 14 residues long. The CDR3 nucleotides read TGTGCCAGCAGCGTAGACTTCATCGGCACTGAAGCTTTCTTT. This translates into CASSVDFIGTEAFF.

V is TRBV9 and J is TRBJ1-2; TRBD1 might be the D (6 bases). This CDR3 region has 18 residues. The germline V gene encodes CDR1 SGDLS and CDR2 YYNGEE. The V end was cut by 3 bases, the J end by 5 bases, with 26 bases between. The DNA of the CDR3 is TGTGCCAGCAGCGGAAACAAGGTTGGGCAGTTCAGGGGTTATGGCTACACCTTC. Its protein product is CASSGNKVGQFRGYGYTF.

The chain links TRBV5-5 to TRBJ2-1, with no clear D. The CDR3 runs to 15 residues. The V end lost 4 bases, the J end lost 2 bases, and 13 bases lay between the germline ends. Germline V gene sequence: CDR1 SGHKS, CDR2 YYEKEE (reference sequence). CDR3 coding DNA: TGTGCCAGCAGCCTCACCTCACTTCCCTACAATGAGCAGTTCTTC. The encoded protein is CASSLTSLPYNEQFF.

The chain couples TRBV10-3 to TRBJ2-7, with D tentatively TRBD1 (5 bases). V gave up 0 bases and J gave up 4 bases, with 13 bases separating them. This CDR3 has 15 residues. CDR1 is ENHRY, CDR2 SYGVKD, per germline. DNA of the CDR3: TGTGCCATCAGTGAGTCGGGGCAGGCGTCATACGAGCAGTACTTC. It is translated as CAISESGQASYEQYF.

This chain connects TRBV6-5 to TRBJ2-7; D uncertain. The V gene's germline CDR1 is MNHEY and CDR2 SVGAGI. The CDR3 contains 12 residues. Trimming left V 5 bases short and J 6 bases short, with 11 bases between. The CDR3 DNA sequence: TGTGCCAGCAGTGAGTCCTTGAGCGAGCAGTACTTC. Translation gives CASSESLSEQYF.

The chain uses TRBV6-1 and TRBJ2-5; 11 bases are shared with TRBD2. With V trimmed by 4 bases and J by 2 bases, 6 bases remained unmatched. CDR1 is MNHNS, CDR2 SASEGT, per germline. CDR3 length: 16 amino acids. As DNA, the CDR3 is TGTGCCAGCAGTGTCCTAGCGGGGGGACCTCAAGAGACCCAGTACTTC. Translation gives CASSVLAGGPQETQYF.